The rows below give T cell receptor beta chains drawn from one sample of a study of cytomegalovirus exposure and HLA in healthy donors. Some clones are missing from TCRdb's copy, which holds only in-frame ones; the method was immunoSEQ multiplex PCR. The data show 210,000 or so clones, over 65% seen once. Sequencing was done on a sample of PBMCs. The receptor set was obtained from a young man in good health and CMV-seronegative. Both conserved end residues are part of each CDR3. The D gene is left open where the match is weak. Some rows have no size entry. The others give once, few or many, or a class for an expanded clone.

V gene: TRBV30; J gene: TRBJ2-5; clone size: -; D gene: TRBD2; CDR3 protein: CAWSASGSETQYF; CDR3 DNA: TGTGCCTGGTCGGCTAGCGGGAGTGAGACCCAGTACTTC
V gene: TRBV7-2; J gene: TRBJ2-7; clone size: -; D gene: TRBD2; CDR3 protein: CASSFPSGAYEQYF; CDR3 DNA: TGTGCCAGCAGCTTTCCTAGCGGGGCCTACGAGCAGTACTTC
V gene: TRBV9; J gene: TRBJ1-1; clone size: once; D gene: TRBD1; CDR3 protein: CASSLQGARTEAFF; CDR3 DNA: TGTGCCAGCAGCTTACAGGGGGCTAGGACTGAAGCTTTCTTT
V gene: TRBV6-5; J gene: TRBJ2-7; clone size: -; D gene: -; CDR3 protein: CASRSGPTGREQYF; CDR3 DNA: TGTGCCAGCAGGTCCGGGCCGACAGGTCGAGAGCAGTACTTC
V gene: TRBV5-1; J gene: TRBJ1-2; clone size: -; D gene: TRBD1; CDR3 protein: CASSPGQGNYGYTF; CDR3 DNA: TGCGCCAGCAGCCCGGGACAGGGCAACTATGGCTACACCTTC
V gene: TRBV7-2; J gene: TRBJ1-2; clone size: -; D gene: -; CDR3 protein: CASSFRRDYGYTF; CDR3 DNA: TGTGCCAGCAGCTTCCGACGGGACTATGGCTACACCTTC
V gene: TRBV28; J gene: TRBJ1-5; clone size: -; D gene: TRBD1; CDR3 protein: CASSLPQGSNQPQHF; CDR3 DNA: TGTGCCAGCAGTCTCCCACAGGGGAGCAATCAGCCCCAGCATTTT
V gene: TRBV16; J gene: TRBJ2-7; clone size: -; D gene: -; CDR3 protein: CASSPLSYEQYF; CDR3 DNA: TGTGCCAGCAGCCCCCTAAGTTACGAGCAGTACTTC
V gene: TRBV7-6; J gene: TRBJ2-1; clone size: -; D gene: -; CDR3 protein: CASSPLGGAEAGEQFF; CDR3 DNA: TGTGCCAGCAGCCCCTTGGGCGGGGCAGAGGCGGGTGAGCAGTTCTTC
V gene: TRBV2; J gene: TRBJ1-1; clone size: few; D gene: -; CDR3 protein: CASSDVAGTEAFF; CDR3 DNA: TGTGCCAGCAGTGATGTGGCGGGCACTGAAGCTTTCTTT
V gene: TRBV4-2; J gene: TRBJ2-7; clone size: once; D gene: -; CDR3 protein: CASSQEGSGTYEQYF; CDR3 DNA: TGTGCCAGCAGCCAAGAGGGTAGCGGCACCTACGAGCAGTACTTC
V gene: TRBV4-2; J gene: TRBJ2-1; clone size: -; D gene: TRBD2; CDR3 protein: CASSQDRLAGGTEQFF; CDR3 DNA: TGTGCCAGCAGCCAAGATCGACTAGCGGGGGGCACTGAGCAGTTCTTC
V gene: TRBV5-1; J gene: TRBJ2-1; clone size: -; D gene: TRBD2; CDR3 protein: CASSRLAGGPNEQFF; CDR3 DNA: TGCGCCAGCAGCCGACTAGCGGGAGGGCCCAATGAGCAGTTCTTC
V gene: TRBV7-8; J gene: TRBJ2-3; clone size: -; D gene: -; CDR3 protein: CASSSLRHSTDTQYF; CDR3 DNA: TGTGCCAGCAGCTCACTAAGGCATAGCACAGATACGCAGTATTTT
V gene: TRBV7-9; J gene: TRBJ2-7; clone size: -; D gene: TRBD1; CDR3 protein: CSSSLGGQGYEQYF; CDR3 DNA: TGTTCCAGCAGCTTAGGGGGACAGGGGTACGAGCAGTACTTC
V gene: TRBV29-1; J gene: TRBJ2-1; clone size: -; D gene: TRBD2; CDR3 protein: CSVDGGRGYEQFF; CDR3 DNA: TGCAGCGTTGATGGTGGGAGGGGCTATGAGCAGTTCTTC
V gene: TRBV4-1; J gene: TRBJ2-2; clone size: few; D gene: TRBD2; CDR3 protein: CASSQAPLAGAGELFF; CDR3 DNA: TGCGCCAGCAGCCAAGCCCCACTAGCGGGGGCCGGGGAGCTGTTTTTT
V gene: TRBV5-1; J gene: TRBJ1-4; clone size: once; D gene: -; CDR3 protein: CASRTDWNEKLFF; CDR3 DNA: TGCGCCAGCAGGACAGATTGGAATGAAAAACTGTTTTTT
V gene: TRBV2; J gene: TRBJ2-3; clone size: -; D gene: TRBD2; CDR3 protein: CASSPTSGRLDTQYF; CDR3 DNA: TGTGCCAGCAGTCCCACTAGCGGGAGGCTAGATACACAGTATTTT
V gene: TRBV12-2; J gene: TRBJ2-1; clone size: -; D gene: -; CDR3 protein: CASRLGTGTDPPGSYNEQFF; CDR3 DNA: TGTGCAAGTCGCTTAGGGACCGGGACAGACCCCCCGGGGTCCTACAATGAGCAGTTCTTC
V gene: TRBV6-1; J gene: TRBJ2-7; clone size: -; D gene: -; CDR3 protein: CASSEAGGEGEQYF; CDR3 DNA: TGTGCCAGCAGTGAAGCAGGGGGTGAGGGTGAGCAGTACTTC
V gene: TRBV5-4; J gene: TRBJ2-7; clone size: -; D gene: -; CDR3 protein: CASSLPGVSYEQYF; CDR3 DNA: TGTGCCAGCAGCTTGCCAGGGGTCTCCTACGAGCAGTACTTC
V gene: TRBV2; J gene: TRBJ1-2; clone size: -; D gene: -; CDR3 protein: CASSDAQVYGYTF; CDR3 DNA: TGTGCCAGCAGTGACGCACAGGTCTATGGCTACACCTTC
V gene: TRBV28; J gene: TRBJ2-3; clone size: once; D gene: -; CDR3 protein: CATWSGSTDTQYF; CDR3 DNA: TGTGCCACCTGGAGCGGGAGCACAGATACGCAGTATTTT
V gene: TRBV19; J gene: TRBJ2-5; clone size: few; D gene: -; CDR3 protein: CASSTRVGAVETQYF; CDR3 DNA: TGTGCCAGTAGTACCCGGGTTGGGGCGGTGGAGACCCAGTACTTC
V gene: TRBV18; J gene: TRBJ1-2; clone size: -; D gene: -; CDR3 protein: CASSQGVSDGYTF; CDR3 DNA: TGTGCCAGCTCACAAGGGGTTTCCGATGGCTACACCTTC
V gene: TRBV7-9; J gene: TRBJ1-1; clone size: -; D gene: -; CDR3 protein: CASSLQETEAFF; CDR3 DNA: TGTGCCAGCAGCCTACAGGAGACTGAAGCTTTCTTT
V gene: TRBV15; J gene: TRBJ2-7; clone size: -; D gene: -; CDR3 protein: CATSRVRVGSYEQYF; CDR3 DNA: TGTGCCACCAGCAGAGTCAGGGTCGGTTCCTACGAGCAGTACTTC
V gene: TRBV6-5; J gene: TRBJ2-7; clone size: -; D gene: TRBD1; CDR3 protein: CASSRVQGLPYEQYF; CDR3 DNA: TGTGCCAGCAGTCGCGTACAGGGGTTGCCCTACGAGCAGTACTTC
V gene: TRBV28; J gene: TRBJ1-5; clone size: few; D gene: -; CDR3 protein: CASSLSRNLDF; CDR3 DNA: TGTGCCAGCAGTTTAAGCAGGAATCTGGATTTT
V gene: TRBV5-8; J gene: TRBJ1-5; clone size: -; D gene: TRBD1; CDR3 protein: CASSHRTGPYSNQPQHF; CDR3 DNA: TGTGCCAGCAGCCACCGGACAGGGCCATATAGCAATCAGCCCCAGCATTTT
V gene: TRBV5-1; J gene: TRBJ2-3; clone size: -; D gene: TRBD2; CDR3 protein: CASLSLAGATDTQYF; CDR3 DNA: TGCGCCAGCCTCTCGCTAGCGGGGGCGACAGATACGCAGTATTTT
V gene: TRBV4-1; J gene: TRBJ2-2; clone size: once; D gene: TRBD2; CDR3 protein: CASSRLPGLATNTGELFF; CDR3 DNA: TGCGCCAGCAGCCGCCTTCCGGGACTAGCGACGAACACCGGGGAGCTGTTTTTT
V gene: TRBV5-5; J gene: TRBJ2-2; clone size: once; D gene: -; CDR3 protein: CASSEPGVRTGELFF; CDR3 DNA: TGTGCCAGCAGCGAGCCCGGGGTACGGACCGGGGAGCTGTTTTTT
V gene: TRBV10-1; J gene: TRBJ2-1; clone size: once; D gene: -; CDR3 protein: CASSARARVYEQFF; CDR3 DNA: TGCGCCAGCAGTGCGAGGGCGCGAGTATATGAGCAGTTCTTC
V gene: TRBV11-2; J gene: TRBJ2-1; clone size: once; D gene: TRBD2; CDR3 protein: CASMPIWASGRTYNEQFF; CDR3 DNA: TGTGCCAGCATGCCTATTTGGGCTAGCGGGAGGACCTACAATGAGCAGTTCTTC
V gene: TRBV25-1; J gene: TRBJ2-7; clone size: once; D gene: TRBD2; CDR3 protein: CASAYGTSGSYEQYF; CDR3 DNA: TGTGCCAGCGCCTACGGGACTAGCGGATCCTACGAGCAGTACTTC
V gene: TRBV7-9; J gene: TRBJ1-1; clone size: few; D gene: -; CDR3 protein: CASTNMEGLEAFF; CDR3 DNA: TGTGCCAGCACCAATATGGAGGGTCTTGAAGCTTTCTTT
V gene: TRBV6-1; J gene: TRBJ1-4; clone size: few; D gene: TRBD1; CDR3 protein: CASTSDRGAVLFF; CDR3 DNA: TGTGCCAGCACCTCGGACAGGGGTGCAGTACTGTTTTTT
V gene: TRBV4-1; J gene: TRBJ2-2; clone size: once; D gene: TRBD2; CDR3 protein: CASSRSLAGANTGELFF; CDR3 DNA: TGCGCCAGCAGCCGATCTCTAGCGGGCGCGAACACCGGGGAGCTGTTTTTT
V gene: TRBV7-9; J gene: TRBJ2-3; clone size: -; D gene: -; CDR3 protein: CASSLGPVVDTQYF; CDR3 DNA: TGTGCCAGCAGCCTGGGCCCGGTCGTAGATACGCAGTATTTT
V gene: TRBV19; J gene: TRBJ1-2; clone size: -; D gene: TRBD1; CDR3 protein: CASTQGASNYGYTF; CDR3 DNA: TGTGCCAGTACCCAGGGGGCCTCTAACTATGGCTACACCTTC
V gene: TRBV6-1; J gene: TRBJ2-1; clone size: -; D gene: TRBD1; CDR3 protein: CASSPLLDRRGVF; CDR3 DNA: TGTGCCAGCAGCCCTTTATTGGACAGGCGAGGGGTCTTC
V gene: TRBV5-8; J gene: TRBJ2-7; clone size: -; D gene: -; CDR3 protein: CASSLALGPSDEQYF; CDR3 DNA: TGTGCCAGCAGCTTGGCCCTTGGGCCTTCAGACGAGCAGTACTTC
V gene: TRBV11-2; J gene: TRBJ2-1; clone size: few; D gene: TRBD2; CDR3 protein: CASSPRLAAPDNEQFF; CDR3 DNA: TGTGCCAGCAGCCCTCGACTAGCAGCCCCCGACAATGAGCAGTTCTTC
V gene: TRBV6-4; J gene: TRBJ2-3; clone size: -; D gene: -; CDR3 protein: CASSEGAQYTDTQYF; CDR3 DNA: TGTGCCAGCAGTGAGGGGGCCCAATACACAGATACGCAGTATTTT
V gene: TRBV5-4; J gene: TRBJ2-7; clone size: few; D gene: -; CDR3 protein: CASSAGFSYEQYF; CDR3 DNA: TGTGCCAGCAGTGCCGGGTTCTCCTACGAGCAGTACTTC
V gene: TRBV14; J gene: TRBJ2-1; clone size: -; D gene: TRBD2; CDR3 protein: CASSQDFSLAGGGDEQFF; CDR3 DNA: TGTGCCAGCAGCCAGGATTTCTCCTTAGCGGGGGGGGGCGATGAGCAGTTCTTC
V gene: TRBV6-5; J gene: TRBJ1-1; clone size: few; D gene: TRBD1; CDR3 protein: CASSFSGTVMNTEAFF; CDR3 DNA: TGTGCCAGCAGTTTTTCCGGGACAGTCATGAACACTGAAGCTTTCTTT
V gene: TRBV4-1; J gene: TRBJ2-7; clone size: -; D gene: TRBD2; CDR3 protein: CASSQPGTSGRNYEQYF; CDR3 DNA: TGCGCCAGCAGCCAACCCGGGACTAGCGGGAGAAACTACGAGCAGTACTTC
V gene: TRBV5-5; J gene: TRBJ1-1; clone size: -; D gene: -; CDR3 protein: CASSFVVEGFGTEAFF; CDR3 DNA: TGTGCCAGCAGCTTTGTGGTCGAGGGTTTTGGAACTGAAGCTTTCTTT
V gene: TRBV19; J gene: TRBJ1-5; clone size: -; D gene: -; CDR3 protein: CASTQVSFGNQPQHF; CDR3 DNA: TGTGCCAGTACCCAGGTCAGCTTTGGCAATCAGCCCCAGCATTTT
V gene: TRBV28; J gene: TRBJ1-2; clone size: -; D gene: -; CDR3 protein: CASSQAHYGYTF; CDR3 DNA: TGTGCCAGCAGCCAGGCCCACTATGGCTACACCTTC
V gene: TRBV10-3; J gene: TRBJ2-1; clone size: -; D gene: TRBD2; CDR3 protein: CAITETGTNSYNEQFF; CDR3 DNA: TGTGCCATCACCGAAACCGGGACTAACTCCTACAATGAGCAGTTCTTC
V gene: TRBV5-1; J gene: TRBJ2-5; clone size: -; D gene: -; CDR3 protein: CASSLGWGRETQYF; CDR3 DNA: TGCGCCAGCAGCTTGGGATGGGGGCGAGAGACCCAGTACTTC